Described below is a single TCR beta chain sequence and its context. The antigen is undetermined. The data were taken from a study of shared clonotypes between healthy human individuals. Study-level information: Donors, aged 18 to 49, were a couple of women and three men.

CDR3 length equals 15 residues. Germline loops: CDR1 SNHLY, CDR2 FYNNEI. Trimming removed 6 bases at V and 4 bases at J, with 18 bases between. Clones were sequenced by immunoSEQ multiplex PCR, and TCRdb holds only the in-frame ones, with some missing. Among about 1.4 million clones listed, around 97% were seen once. Study findings and constraints: Relative to clonotypes present in all four donors, those not shared had lower generation probabilities.

This chain links TRBV2 with TRBJ2-5; maybe TRBD1 (6 bases). This TCR came from a man aged 25-45 years in good health. The source material was naive CD4+ T cells sorted from blood. Subset specified: CD45RA+ positively selected. CDR3 protein: CASRDSLRVRETQYF. DNA for the CDR3: TGTGCCAGCAGGGACAGCCTGAGGGTACGAGAGACCCAGTACTTC.